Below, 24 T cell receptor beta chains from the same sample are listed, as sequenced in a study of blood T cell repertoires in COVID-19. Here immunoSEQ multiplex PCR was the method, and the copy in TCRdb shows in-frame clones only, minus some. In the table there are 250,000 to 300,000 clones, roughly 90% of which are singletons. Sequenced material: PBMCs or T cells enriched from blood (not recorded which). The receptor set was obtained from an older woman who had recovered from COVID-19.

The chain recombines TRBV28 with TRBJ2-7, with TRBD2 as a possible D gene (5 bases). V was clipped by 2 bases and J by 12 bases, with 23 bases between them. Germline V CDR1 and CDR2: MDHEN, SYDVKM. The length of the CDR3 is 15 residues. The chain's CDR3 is CASSLRRWTYGRGYF. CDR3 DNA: TGTGCCAGCAGTTTACGACGTTGGACGTACGGTCGGGGGTACTTC.

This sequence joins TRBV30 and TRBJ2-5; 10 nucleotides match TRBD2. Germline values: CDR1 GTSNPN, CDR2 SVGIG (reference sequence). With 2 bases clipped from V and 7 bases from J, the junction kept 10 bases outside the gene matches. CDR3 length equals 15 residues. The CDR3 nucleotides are TGTGCCTGGAGTACCCTAGCGGGGGCGCCGGGGACCCAGTACTTC. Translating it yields CAWSTLAGAPGTQYF. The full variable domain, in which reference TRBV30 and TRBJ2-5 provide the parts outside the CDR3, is SQTIHQWPATLVQPVGSPLSLECTVEGTSNPNLYWYRQAAGRGLQLLFYSVGIGQISSEVPQNLSASRPQDRQFILSSKKLLLSDSGFYLCAWSTLAGAPGTQYFGPGTRLLVL.

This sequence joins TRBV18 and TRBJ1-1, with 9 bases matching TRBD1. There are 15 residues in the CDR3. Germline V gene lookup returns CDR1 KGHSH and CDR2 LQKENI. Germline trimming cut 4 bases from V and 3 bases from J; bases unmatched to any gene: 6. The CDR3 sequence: CASSRNRGLDTEAFF. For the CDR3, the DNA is TGTGCCAGCTCACGAAACAGGGGGCTTGACACTGAAGCTTTCTTT.

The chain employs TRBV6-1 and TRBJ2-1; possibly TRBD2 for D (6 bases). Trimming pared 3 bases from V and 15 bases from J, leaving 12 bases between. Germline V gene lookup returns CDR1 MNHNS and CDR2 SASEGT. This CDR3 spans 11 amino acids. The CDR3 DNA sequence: TGTGCCAGCAGTGACGAGGGGAGGACGTTCTTC. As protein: CASSDEGRTFF.

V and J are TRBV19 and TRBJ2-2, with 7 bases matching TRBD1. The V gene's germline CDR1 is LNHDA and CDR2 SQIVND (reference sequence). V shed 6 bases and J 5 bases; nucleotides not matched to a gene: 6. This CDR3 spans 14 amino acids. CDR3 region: CASRWPGGTGELFF. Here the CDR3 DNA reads TGTGCCAGTAGATGGCCAGGGGGAACCGGGGAGCTGTTTTTT.

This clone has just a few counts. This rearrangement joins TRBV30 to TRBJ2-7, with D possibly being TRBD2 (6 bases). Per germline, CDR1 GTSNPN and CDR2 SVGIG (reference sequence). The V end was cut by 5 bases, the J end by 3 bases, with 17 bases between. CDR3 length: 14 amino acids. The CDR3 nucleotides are TGTGCCTGGGCCCAACTAGGCGGGAACTACGAGCAGTACTTC. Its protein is CAWAQLGGNYEQYF.

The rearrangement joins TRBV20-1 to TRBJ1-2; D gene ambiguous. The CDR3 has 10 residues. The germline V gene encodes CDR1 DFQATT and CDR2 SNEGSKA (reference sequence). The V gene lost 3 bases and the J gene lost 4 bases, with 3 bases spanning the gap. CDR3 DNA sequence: TGCAGTGCTAGCTCCTATGGCTACACCTTC. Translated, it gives CSASSYGYTF.

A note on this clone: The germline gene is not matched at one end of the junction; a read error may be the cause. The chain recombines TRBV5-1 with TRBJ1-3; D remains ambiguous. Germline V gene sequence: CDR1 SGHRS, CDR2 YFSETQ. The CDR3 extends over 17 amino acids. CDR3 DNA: TGCGCCAGCAGCTTGGCGCCGTCCGGGAGGGATGGAGACACCATATATTTT. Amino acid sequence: CASSLAPSGRDGDTIYF.

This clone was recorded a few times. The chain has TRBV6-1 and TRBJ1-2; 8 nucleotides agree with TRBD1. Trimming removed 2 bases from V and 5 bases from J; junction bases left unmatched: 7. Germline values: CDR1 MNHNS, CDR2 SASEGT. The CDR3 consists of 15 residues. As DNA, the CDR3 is TGTGCCAGCAGTGAATCGGCAGGGGGCAAATATGGCTACACCTTC. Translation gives CASSESAGGKYGYTF.

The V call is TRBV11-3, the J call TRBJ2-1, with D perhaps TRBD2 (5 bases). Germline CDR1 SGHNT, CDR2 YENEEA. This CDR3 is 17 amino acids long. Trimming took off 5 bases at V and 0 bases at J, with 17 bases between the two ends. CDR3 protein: CASSGRLGQFSYNEQFF. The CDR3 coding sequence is TGTGCCAGCAGCGGGAGACTTGGCCAATTCTCCTACAATGAGCAGTTCTTC.

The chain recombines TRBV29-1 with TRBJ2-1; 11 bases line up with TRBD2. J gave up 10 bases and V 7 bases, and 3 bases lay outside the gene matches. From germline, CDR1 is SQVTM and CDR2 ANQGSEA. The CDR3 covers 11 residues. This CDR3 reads CSGRLAGEQFF. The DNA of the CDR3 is TGCAGCGGAAGACTAGCGGGAGAGCAGTTCTTC.

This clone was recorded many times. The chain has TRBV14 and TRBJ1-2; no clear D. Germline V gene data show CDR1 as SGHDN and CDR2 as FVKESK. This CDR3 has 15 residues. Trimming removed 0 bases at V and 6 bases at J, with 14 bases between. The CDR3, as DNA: TGTGCCAGCAGCCAAGATTCATTGTGGGCCAATGGCTACACCTTC. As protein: CASSQDSLWANGYTF.

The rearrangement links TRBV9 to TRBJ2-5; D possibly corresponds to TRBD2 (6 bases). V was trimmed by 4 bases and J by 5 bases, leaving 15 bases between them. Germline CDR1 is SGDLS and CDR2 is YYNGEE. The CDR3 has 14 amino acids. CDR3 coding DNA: TGTGCCAGCAGCCCTCCTGACCGGGGGGAGACCCAGTACTTC. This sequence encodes CASSPPDRGETQYF.

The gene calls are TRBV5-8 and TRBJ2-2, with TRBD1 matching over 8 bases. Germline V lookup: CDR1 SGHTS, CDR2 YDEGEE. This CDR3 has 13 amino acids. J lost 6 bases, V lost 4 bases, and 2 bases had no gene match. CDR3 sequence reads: CASSQTGAGELFF. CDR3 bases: TGTGCCAGCAGCCAGACAGGGGCCGGGGAGCTGTTTTTT.

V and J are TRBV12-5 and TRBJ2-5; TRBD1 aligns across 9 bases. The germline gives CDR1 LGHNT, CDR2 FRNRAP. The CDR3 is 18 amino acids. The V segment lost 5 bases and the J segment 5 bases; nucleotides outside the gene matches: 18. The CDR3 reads CASGASFPGQGEEETQYF. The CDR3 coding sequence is TGTGCTAGTGGTGCCTCCTTCCCGGGACAGGGAGAGGAGGAGACCCAGTACTTC.

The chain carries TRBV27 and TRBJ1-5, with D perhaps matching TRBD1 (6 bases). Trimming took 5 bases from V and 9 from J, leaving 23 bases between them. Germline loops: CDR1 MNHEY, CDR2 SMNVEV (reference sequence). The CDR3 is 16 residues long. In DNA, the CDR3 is TGTGCCAGCAGTCCCCGGGACACTTTAGTTTCTCGGCCCCAGCATTTT. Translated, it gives CASSPRDTLVSRPQHF.

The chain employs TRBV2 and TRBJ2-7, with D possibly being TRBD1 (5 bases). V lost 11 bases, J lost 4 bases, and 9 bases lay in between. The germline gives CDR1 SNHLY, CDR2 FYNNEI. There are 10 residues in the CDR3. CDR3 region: CASQGYEQYF. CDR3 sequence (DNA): TGTGCCTCTCAGGGATACGAGCAGTACTTC.

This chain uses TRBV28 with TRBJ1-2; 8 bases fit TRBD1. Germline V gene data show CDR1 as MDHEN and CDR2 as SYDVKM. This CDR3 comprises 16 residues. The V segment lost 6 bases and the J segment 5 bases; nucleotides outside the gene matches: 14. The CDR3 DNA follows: TGTGCCAGCAGGGTCACTGACAGGGGCGTCGTTTATGGCTACACCTTC. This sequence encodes CASRVTDRGVVYGYTF.

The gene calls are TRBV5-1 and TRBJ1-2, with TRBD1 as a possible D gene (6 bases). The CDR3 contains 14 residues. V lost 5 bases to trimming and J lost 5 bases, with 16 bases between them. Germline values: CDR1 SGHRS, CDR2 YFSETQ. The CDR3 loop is CASSSQGGAYGYTF. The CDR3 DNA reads TGCGCCAGCAGTTCACAGGGCGGCGCTTATGGCTACACCTTC.

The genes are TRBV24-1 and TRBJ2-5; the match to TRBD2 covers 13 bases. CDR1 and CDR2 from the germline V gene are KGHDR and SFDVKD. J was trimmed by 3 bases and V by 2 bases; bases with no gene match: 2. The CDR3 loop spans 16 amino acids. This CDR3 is CATSDSGLAGKETQYF. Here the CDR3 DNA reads TGTGCCACCAGTGATTCGGGACTAGCGGGAAAAGAGACCCAGTACTTC.

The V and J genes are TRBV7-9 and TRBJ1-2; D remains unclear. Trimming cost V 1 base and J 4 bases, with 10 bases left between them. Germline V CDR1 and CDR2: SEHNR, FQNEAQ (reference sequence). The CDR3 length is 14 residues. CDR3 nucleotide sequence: TGTGCCAGCAGCTTAGGCCTAGCGAGCTATGGCTACACCTTC. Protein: CASSLGLASYGYTF.

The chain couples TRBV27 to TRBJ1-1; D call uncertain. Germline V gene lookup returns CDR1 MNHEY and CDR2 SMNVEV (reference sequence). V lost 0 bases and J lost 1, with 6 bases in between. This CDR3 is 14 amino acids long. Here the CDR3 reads CASSLSTGNTEAFF. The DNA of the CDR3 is TGTGCCAGCAGTTTATCGACGGGGAACACTGAAGCTTTCTTT.

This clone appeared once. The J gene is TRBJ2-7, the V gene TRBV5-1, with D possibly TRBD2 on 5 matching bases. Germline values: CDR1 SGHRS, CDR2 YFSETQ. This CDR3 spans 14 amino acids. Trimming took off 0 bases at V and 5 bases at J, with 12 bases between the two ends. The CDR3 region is CASSLAGEVDEQYF. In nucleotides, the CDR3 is TGCGCCAGCAGCTTGGCCGGGGAAGTGGACGAGCAGTACTTC.

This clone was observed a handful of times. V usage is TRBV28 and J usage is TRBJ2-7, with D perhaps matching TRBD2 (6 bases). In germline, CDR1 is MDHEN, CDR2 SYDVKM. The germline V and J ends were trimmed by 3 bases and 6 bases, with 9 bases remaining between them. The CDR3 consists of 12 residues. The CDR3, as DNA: TGTGCCAGCAGTTTCGGGGGATCCGAGCAGTACTTC. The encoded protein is CASSFGGSEQYF.